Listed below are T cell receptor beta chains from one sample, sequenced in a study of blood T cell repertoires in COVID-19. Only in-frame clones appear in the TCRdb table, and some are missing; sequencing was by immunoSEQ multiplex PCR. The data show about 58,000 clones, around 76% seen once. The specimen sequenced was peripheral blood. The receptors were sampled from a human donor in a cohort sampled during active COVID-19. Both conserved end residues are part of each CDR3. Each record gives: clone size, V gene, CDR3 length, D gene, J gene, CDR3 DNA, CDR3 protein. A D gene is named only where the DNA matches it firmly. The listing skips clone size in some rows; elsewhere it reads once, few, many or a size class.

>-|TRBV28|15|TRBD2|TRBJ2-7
TGTGCCAGCAGGTCCGGGACTAGCGGGAGGTACGAGCAGTACTTC
CASRSGTSGRYEQYF
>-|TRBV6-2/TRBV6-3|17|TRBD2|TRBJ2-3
TGTGCCAGCAGTGACGGGGGACTAGCGGGGATCAGAGATACGCAGTATTTT
CASSDGGLAGIRDTQYF
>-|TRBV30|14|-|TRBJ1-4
TGTGCCTCCTACCCCGACAGCGATTCTGAAAAACTGTTTTTT
CASYPDSDSEKLFF
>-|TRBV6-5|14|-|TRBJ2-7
TGTGCCAGCAGTATCCAGAGGGACTCCTACGAGCAGTACTTC
CASSIQRDSYEQYF
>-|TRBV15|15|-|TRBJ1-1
TGTGCCACCAGCAGGTTACAGGACCTGAACACTGAAGCTTTCTTT
CATSRLQDLNTEAFF
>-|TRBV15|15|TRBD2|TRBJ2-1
TGTGCCACCAGCTCGGGGGGAGCCCGCTACAATGAGCAGTTCTTC
CATSSGGARYNEQFF
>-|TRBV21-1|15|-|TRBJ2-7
TGTGCCAGCAGCAAAGACGGCGGGGTACCTCCCGAGCAGTACTTC
CASSKDGGVPPEQYF
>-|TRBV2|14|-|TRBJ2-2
TGTGCCAGCAGTAACAGGGCGAACACCGGGGAGCTGTTTTTT
CASSNRANTGELFF
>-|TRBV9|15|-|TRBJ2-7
TGTGCCAGCAGCGTAGGGACAGTACCTGCCTACGAGCAGTACTTC
CASSVGTVPAYEQYF
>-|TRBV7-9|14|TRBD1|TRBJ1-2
TGTGCCAGCAGTCGGACCGGGACAGGGGATGGCTACACCTTC
CASSRTGTGDGYTF
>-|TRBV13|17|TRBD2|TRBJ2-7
TGTGCCAGCAGCTTAAGCTTAGCGGGAGGGGGTTCTTACGAGCAGTACTTC
CASSLSLAGGGSYEQYF
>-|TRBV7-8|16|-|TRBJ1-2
TGTGCCAGCAGCTTAGCATCGGGGGGTCTTAACTATGGCTACACCTTC
CASSLASGGLNYGYTF
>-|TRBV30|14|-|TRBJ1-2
TGTGCCTTGCACCGGGACACCCAAGGAAGTGGCTACACCTTC
CALHRDTQGSGYTF
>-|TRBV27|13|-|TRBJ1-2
TGTGCCAGCAGCCCCAACAGGGTGTATGGCTACACCTTC
CASSPNRVYGYTF
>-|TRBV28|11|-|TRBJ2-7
TGTGCCAGCAGTTTCGCGAAAGAGCAGTACTTC
CASSFAKEQYF
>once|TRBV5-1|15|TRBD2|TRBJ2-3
TGCGCCAGCAGCTTGAATAGCGGGGGAACAGATACGCAGTATTTT
CASSLNSGGTDTQYF
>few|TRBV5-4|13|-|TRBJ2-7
TGTGCCAGCAGCCCTCAACCGCCCGGGGAGCAGTACTTC
CASSPQPPGEQYF
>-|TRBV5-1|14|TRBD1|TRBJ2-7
TGCGCCAGCAGCTTGACCCAGGGGGCCTACGAGCAGTACTTC
CASSLTQGAYEQYF
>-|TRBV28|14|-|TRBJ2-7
TGTGCCAGCAGGGTTAGCGGAGATTCCTACGAGCAGTACTTC
CASRVSGDSYEQYF
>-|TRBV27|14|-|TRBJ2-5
TGTGCCAGCAGTTTATCAGAGTACCAAGAGACCCAGTACTTC
CASSLSEYQETQYF
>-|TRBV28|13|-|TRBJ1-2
TGTGCGGAAGCCCAGGGTCTTAACTATGGCTACACCTTC
CAEAQGLNYGYTF